One sample yielded the 10 T cell receptor beta chains listed below, sequenced in a study of cytomegalovirus exposure and HLA in healthy donors. The PCR was carried out with 60 Vbeta primers and 13 Jbeta primers. This table comes from immunoSEQ multiplex PCR, and its TCRdb copy is limited to in-frame clones, with some not included. The sample lists 180,000 or so clones, 82% seen once, with roughly 1.4% in the top ten. Sequencing was done on a sample of PBMCs. The receptors were sampled from a man aged 40-50 years in good health and CMV-seronegative.

This chain uses TRBV11-2 with TRBJ2-7; a weak D match, TRBD2 (5 bases). CDR3 size: 14 residues. Germline CDR1 reads SGHAT; CDR2 reads FQNNGV. With 2 bases removed from V and 3 bases from J, the gap between germline ends came to 11 bases. CDR3 bases: TGTGCCAGCAGCTTACGGGGAAATCACTACGAGCAGTACTTC. Its translation: CASSLRGNHYEQYF.

The chain uses TRBV27 and TRBJ1-6; D is possibly TRBD1 (5 bases). Trimming removed 6 bases from V and 7 bases from J, with 16 bases in between. Germline V gene data show CDR1 as MNHEY and CDR2 as SMNVEV (reference sequence). This CDR3 has 15 amino acids. CDR3 DNA sequence: TGTGCCAGCAGCCCACGGGAGGGGAGGAATTCACCCCTCCACTTT. It encodes CASSPREGRNSPLHF.

This clone has more than one count but fewer than ten. The V call is TRBV14, the J call TRBJ2-1, with 10 bases lining up with TRBD2. The V segment lost 3 bases and the J segment 0 bases; nucleotides outside the gene matches: 8. The CDR3 covers 18 residues. CDR1 and CDR2 from the germline V gene are SGHDN and FVKESK. The CDR3 DNA is TGTGCCAGCAGCCACCGTGGACTAGCGGCAAGCTCCTACAATGAGCAGTTCTTC. The encoded protein is CASSHRGLAASSYNEQFF.

The V and J genes are TRBV10-3 and TRBJ1-1, with D unclear. Germline V CDR1 and CDR2: ENHRY, SYGVKD. With 8 bases removed from V and 5 bases from J, the gap between germline ends came to 15 bases. This CDR3 comprises 13 residues. The DNA of the CDR3 is TGTGCCATCCAGGAGGGAGTGGGGACTGAAGCTTTCTTT. This codes for CAIQEGVGTEAFF.

The chain carries TRBV6-5 and TRBJ2-2; TRBD1 matches at 10 bases. The CDR3 extends over 15 amino acids. V was pared by 6 bases and J by 5 bases, with 6 bases of the junction left unmatched. Germline CDR1 is MNHEY and CDR2 is SVGAGI. The chain's CDR3 is CASRRTGGSTGELFF. CDR3 nucleotides: TGTGCCAGCAGACGGACAGGGGGTTCGACCGGGGAGCTGTTTTTT.

In nucleotides, the CDR3 is TGTGCCAGCAGTCCAACTAGCGGGGGGATCCAAGAGACCCAGTACTTC. As protein: CASSPTSGGIQETQYF. V and J are TRBV5-4 and TRBJ2-5; 12 bases align to TRBD2. Trimming took 5 bases from V and 1 from J; bases not matched to a gene: 6. CDR1 is SGHNT, CDR2 YYREEE, per germline (reference sequence). This CDR3 contains 16 residues.

V is TRBV5-4 and J is TRBJ2-5; 9 bases are a match to TRBD2. The CDR3 spans 15 residues. CDR1 SGHNT and CDR2 YYREEE come from the germline V gene (reference sequence). The junction had 6 bases not matched to a gene; V was cut back by 1 base and J by 5 bases. The CDR3: CASSLRAGGPETQYF. Written as DNA, the CDR3 is TGTGCCAGCAGCTTGAGGGCGGGAGGGCCGGAGACCCAGTACTTC.

The genes are TRBV9 and TRBJ2-7; TRBD1 matches 9 bases. Trimming at V came to 2 bases and at J to 3 bases, leaving 6 bases not matched to a gene. The CDR3 has 15 amino acids. The germline gives CDR1 SGDLS, CDR2 YYNGEE. The CDR3 DNA is TGTGCCAGCAGCGTTCAACAGGGGGCATACTACGAGCAGTACTTC. Encoded protein: CASSVQQGAYYEQYF.

CDR3 sequence: CASSQSGRDRDPSGANVLTF. DNA of the CDR3: TGCGCCAGCAGTCAATCGGGCCGCGACAGGGATCCCTCTGGGGCCAACGTCCTGACTTTC. The chain has TRBV23-1 and TRBJ2-6, with 7 positions matching TRBD1. TRBV23-1 is annotated as an ORF whose role is uncertain. CDR3 length equals 20 residues. Germline trimming cut 0 bases from V and 0 bases from J; bases unmatched to any gene: 11.

This chain links TRBV7-6 with TRBJ2-1; 8 bases are a match to TRBD2. The length of the CDR3 is 16 residues. Looked up from germline, CDR1 is SGHVS and CDR2 is FNYEAQ. The V segment lost 4 bases and the J segment 0 bases; nucleotides outside the gene matches: 5. This chain's CDR3 is CASSSVAGTSYNEQFF. CDR3 DNA: TGTGCCAGCAGCTCCGTAGCGGGGACCTCCTACAATGAGCAGTTCTTC.